These 24 T cell receptor beta chains share one sample of origin, sequenced in a study of identical twins. One entry per CDR3 protein results from TCRdb running MiXCR on the 5' RACE reads. Of hundreds of thousands of distinct CDR3 sequences listed, about 12% were seen once; the top ten hold under 2%. These same data were also listed under a study on yellow fever vaccine responses in identical twins.

Sequencing used PBMCs. Source of these receptors: a woman aged 18-29 years in good health.

The chain combines TRBV28 with TRBJ1-5, with 8 bases aligning to TRBD1. This CDR3 spans 15 amino acids. Trimming at V came to 2 bases and at J to 3 bases, leaving 3 bases not matched to a gene. The germline gives CDR1 MDHEN, CDR2 SYDVKM. The CDR3 DNA reads as TGTGCCAGCAGTTTAAACAGGGGGGTCAATCAGCCCCAGCATTTT. As protein: CASSLNRGVNQPQHF.

This clonotype was seen a handful of times. This sequence joins TRBV4-1 and TRBJ2-1; no definite D call. The CDR3 loop spans 15 amino acids. V lost 0 bases, J lost 14 bases, and 20 bases lay in between. Per germline, CDR1 MGHRA and CDR2 YSYEKL. The CDR3 reads CASSQEGPRGNLEFF. CDR3 DNA: TGCGCCAGCAGCCAAGAGGGTCCCCGCGGAAACCTCGAGTTCTTC.

This clonotype was detected ten times or more. The gene calls are TRBV3-1 and TRBJ1-1, with a possible D match to TRBD1 (5 bases). This CDR3 has 14 residues. Germline lookup yields CDR1 LGHDT and CDR2 YNNKEL (reference sequence). Trimming pared 2 bases from V and 0 bases from J, leaving 7 bases between. The CDR3 coding sequence is TGTGCCAGCAGCCAACGGGGGATGAACACTGAAGCTTTCTTT. Amino acid sequence: CASSQRGMNTEAFF. Full variable domain (missing parts from reference TRBV3-1 and TRBJ1-1): DTAVSQTPKYLVTQMGNDKSIKCEQNLGHDTMYWYKQDSKKFLKIMFSYNNKELIINETVPNRFSPKSPDKAHLNLHINSLELGDSAVYFCASSQRGMNTEAFFGQGTRLTVV.

This clonotype has just a few counts. The chain employs TRBV9 and TRBJ1-6; 8 bases are a match to TRBD1. The germline gives CDR1 SGDLS, CDR2 YYNGEE. The CDR3 is made up of 15 amino acids. The J segment lost 10 bases and the V segment lost 0 bases, leaving 6 bases of the junction unmatched. The CDR3 sequence is CASSVGGRGHSPLHF. The CDR3 DNA reads as TGTGCCAGCAGCGTAGGCGGCAGGGGGCACTCACCCCTCCACTTT.

The rearrangement uses TRBV12-3 or TRBV12-4 and TRBJ2-1, with D perhaps TRBD1 (6 bases). The V end was cut by 6 bases, the J end by 8 bases, with 14 bases between. The CDR3 has 13 amino acids. CDR3 amino acids: CASRNREWDEQFF. CDR3 nucleotides: TGTGCCAGCAGGAACAGGGAGTGGGATGAGCAGTTCTTC.

V gene TRBV5-1 combines with J gene TRBJ2-1; possible D gene TRBD2, 5 bases. Trimming stripped 5 bases from V and 10 bases from J, with 16 bases between. The CDR3 is 13 amino acids. Germline V gene lookup returns CDR1 SGHRS and CDR2 YFSETQ. Written as DNA, the CDR3 is TGCGCCAGCAGAGCTTCAGGACGGGAAGAGCAGTTCTTC. It specifies CASRASGREEQFF.

The V gene is TRBV24-1, the J gene TRBJ2-1; perhaps TRBD2 as D (5 bases). This CDR3 contains 17 residues. Trimming removed 4 bases from V and 5 bases from J, with 20 bases in between. CDR1 and CDR2 (germline): KGHDR, SFDVKD. CDR3 sequence (DNA): TGTGCCACCAGTGACCTAGCATATCGCGGTGGGGACAATGAGCAGTTCTTC. Translating gives CATSDLAYRGGDNEQFF.

This clonotype was detected a few times. V is TRBV4-1 and J is TRBJ2-7; 11 nucleotides match TRBD2. The germline gives CDR1 MGHRA, CDR2 YSYEKL. The CDR3 spans 17 residues. The ends lost 4 bases at V and 4 bases at J; junction bases unmatched: 12. This chain's CDR3 is CASSPKGLLAGGYEQYV. The DNA of the CDR3 is TGCGCCAGCAGCCCGAAAGGGTTGCTAGCGGGGGGATACGAGCAGTACGTC.

This clonotype was recorded many times. This chain joins TRBV4-1 and TRBJ1-2; tentative D call: TRBD1 (6 bases). Germline V gene data show CDR1 as MGHRA and CDR2 as YSYEKL. V gave up 1 base and J gave up 2 bases, with 8 bases separating them. There are 14 residues in the CDR3. The CDR3 DNA follows: TGCGCCAGCAGCCAAGTTACAGGGAACTATGGCTACACCTTC. As protein: CASSQVTGNYGYTF.

This clonotype was detected ten times or more. The chain is built from TRBV5-1 and TRBJ2-7, with D possibly TRBD2 on 6 matching bases. V dropped 0 bases and J dropped 2 bases, with 9 bases sitting between them. The germline V gene has CDR1 SGHRS and CDR2 YFSETQ. The CDR3 spans 14 residues. This CDR3 reads CASSLGDFPYEQYF. CDR3 sequence (DNA): TGCGCCAGCAGCTTGGGGGACTTTCCCTACGAGCAGTACTTC.

This clonotype was counted ten times or more. This sequence joins TRBV6-5 and TRBJ2-1, with TRBD1 matching over 7 bases. Trimming cost V 0 bases and J 5 bases; bases outside gene matches: 4. CDR1 MNHEY and CDR2 SVGAGI come from the germline V gene. CDR3 size: 15 residues. CDR3 amino acids: CASSYSGTANNEQFF. Here the CDR3 DNA reads TGTGCCAGCAGTTACTCTGGGACAGCTAACAATGAGCAGTTCTTC.

This chain joins TRBV29-1 and TRBJ2-1; D not certain. The germline V gene has CDR1 SQVTM and CDR2 ANQGSEA. This CDR3 has 12 amino acids. V shed 1 base and J shed 6 bases, with 7 bases lying between them. The CDR3 coding sequence is TGCAGCGTTGAAGGCAGGTCCAATGAGCAGTTCTTC. Its protein is CSVEGRSNEQFF.

This clonotype was observed at least ten times. The chain employs TRBV7-3 and TRBJ2-1; D may be TRBD2 (6 bases). In germline, CDR1 is SGHTA, CDR2 FQGTGA. This CDR3 comprises 15 residues. V gave up 6 bases and J gave up 0 bases, with 12 bases separating them. CDR3 region: CASSLTGDSYNEQFF. CDR3 in DNA: TGTGCCAGCAGTTTGACGGGGGACTCCTACAATGAGCAGTTCTTC.

This clonotype was found a few times. This chain links TRBV5-6 with TRBJ2-7; the match to TRBD1 covers 7 bases. The germline CDR1 and CDR2 sequences are SGHDT and YYEEEE. The CDR3 covers 18 residues. V lost 4 bases to trimming and J lost 1 base; unmatched junction nucleotides: 17. CDR3 DNA sequence: TGTGCCAGCAGCCGAGCGGACAGGTTGTCCCCATCTTCCTACGAGCAGTACTTC. As protein: CASSRADRLSPSSYEQYF.

This clonotype has more than one count but fewer than ten. The V gene is TRBV20-1, the J gene TRBJ2-5; 8 nucleotides align to TRBD2. The CDR3 is 16 residues long. Germline CDR1 DFQATT, CDR2 SNEGSKA (reference sequence). V lost 1 base and J lost 1; bases outside the gene matches: 8. DNA for the CDR3: TGCAGTGCTAGAGGTTTCGGACGGGGGGGCCAAGAGACCCAGTACTTC. Residues: CSARGFGRGGQETQYF.

V usage is TRBV20-1 and J usage is TRBJ2-2, with 7 bases that match TRBD1. Germline CDR1 DFQATT, CDR2 SNEGSKA (reference sequence). The CDR3 is 17 residues long. With V trimmed by 0 bases and J by 4 bases, 11 bases remained unmatched. In DNA form, the CDR3 reads TGCAGTGCTAGAGACCCGACAGGGAACGAGGGCACCGGGGAGCTGTTTTTT. It translates to CSARDPTGNEGTGELFF.

The chain combines TRBV12-3 or TRBV12-4 with TRBJ2-1; 16 positions match TRBD2. This CDR3 is 17 amino acids long. The V segment lost 4 bases and the J segment 2 bases; nucleotides outside the gene matches: 2. The CDR3 region has the DNA TGTGCCAGCAGTTGGGGACTAGCGGGAGGGCCCTACAATGAGCAGTTCTTC. Encoded protein: CASSWGLAGGPYNEQFF.

This clonotype was observed a handful of times. The chain is built from TRBV3-1 and TRBJ1-2; D perhaps matches TRBD1 (5 bases). The CDR3 runs to 12 residues. V shed 5 bases and J shed 7 bases, with 11 bases lying between them. Germline values: CDR1 LGHDT, CDR2 YNNKEL (reference sequence). CDR3 sequence: CASSFGQGGYTF. The CDR3, as DNA: TGTGCCAGCAGCTTCGGACAAGGTGGCTACACCTTC.

The genes are TRBV7-6 and TRBJ2-7; D is possibly TRBD2 (5 bases). V dropped 5 bases and J dropped 6 bases, with 8 bases sitting between them. The germline V gene encodes CDR1 SGHVS and CDR2 FNYEAQ. This CDR3 comprises 11 residues. CDR3: CASSPGFEQYF. Written as DNA, the CDR3 is TGTGCCAGCAGCCCGGGGTTCGAGCAGTACTTC.

The rearrangement links TRBV11-1 to TRBJ2-5, with D perhaps given as TRBD1 or TRBD2 (5 bases each). Germline CDR1 is SGHAT and CDR2 is FQDESV (reference sequence). Trimming stripped 2 bases from V and 1 base from J, with 23 bases between. This CDR3 is built from 19 residues. The CDR3 here is CASSLMGSVGTTPQETQYF. In DNA, the CDR3 is TGTGCCAGCAGCTTAATGGGCTCGGTCGGGACGACCCCCCAAGAGACCCAGTACTTC.

The V call is TRBV20-1, the J call TRBJ2-1; weak D call: TRBD2 (6 bases). This CDR3 contains 14 residues. Trimming left V 6 bases short and J 9 bases short, with 21 bases between. The V gene's germline CDR1 is DFQATT and CDR2 SNEGSKA (reference sequence). The CDR3 reads CSAPKQGGSGEQFF. The CDR3 DNA follows: TGCAGTGCCCCTAAGCAGGGAGGATCGGGTGAGCAGTTCTTC.

The chain combines TRBV20-1 with TRBJ2-1, with 9 bases matching TRBD2. This CDR3 spans 15 amino acids. Germline assignment: CDR1 DFQATT and CDR2 SNEGSKA (reference sequence). The J segment lost 8 bases and the V segment lost 6 bases, leaving 14 bases of the junction unmatched. CDR3 in amino acids: CSAITPGLAIHEQFF. The CDR3 coding sequence is TGCAGTGCCATCACTCCGGGACTAGCAATCCATGAGCAGTTCTTC.

This clonotype was detected only a few times. V and J are TRBV7-9 and TRBJ2-7, with 12 bases identical to TRBD2. With 5 bases clipped from V and 0 bases from J, the junction kept 2 bases outside the gene matches. In germline, CDR1 is SEHNR, CDR2 FQNEAQ (reference sequence). The CDR3 consists of 15 residues. The CDR3 bases are TGTGCCAGCAGCGCGGGACTAGCGGGCTCCTACGAGCAGTACTTC. It encodes CASSAGLAGSYEQYF.

V and J are TRBV20-1 and TRBJ2-3, with D possibly being TRBD2 (6 bases). V was pared by 2 bases and J by 6 bases, with 15 bases between. CDR3 length: 14 amino acids. Germline V gene data show CDR1 as DFQATT and CDR2 as SNEGSKA (reference sequence). The CDR3 nucleotides read TGCAGTGCTAGACCCCCCGCTAGCGCCGATACGCAGTATTTT. As protein: CSARPPASADTQYF.